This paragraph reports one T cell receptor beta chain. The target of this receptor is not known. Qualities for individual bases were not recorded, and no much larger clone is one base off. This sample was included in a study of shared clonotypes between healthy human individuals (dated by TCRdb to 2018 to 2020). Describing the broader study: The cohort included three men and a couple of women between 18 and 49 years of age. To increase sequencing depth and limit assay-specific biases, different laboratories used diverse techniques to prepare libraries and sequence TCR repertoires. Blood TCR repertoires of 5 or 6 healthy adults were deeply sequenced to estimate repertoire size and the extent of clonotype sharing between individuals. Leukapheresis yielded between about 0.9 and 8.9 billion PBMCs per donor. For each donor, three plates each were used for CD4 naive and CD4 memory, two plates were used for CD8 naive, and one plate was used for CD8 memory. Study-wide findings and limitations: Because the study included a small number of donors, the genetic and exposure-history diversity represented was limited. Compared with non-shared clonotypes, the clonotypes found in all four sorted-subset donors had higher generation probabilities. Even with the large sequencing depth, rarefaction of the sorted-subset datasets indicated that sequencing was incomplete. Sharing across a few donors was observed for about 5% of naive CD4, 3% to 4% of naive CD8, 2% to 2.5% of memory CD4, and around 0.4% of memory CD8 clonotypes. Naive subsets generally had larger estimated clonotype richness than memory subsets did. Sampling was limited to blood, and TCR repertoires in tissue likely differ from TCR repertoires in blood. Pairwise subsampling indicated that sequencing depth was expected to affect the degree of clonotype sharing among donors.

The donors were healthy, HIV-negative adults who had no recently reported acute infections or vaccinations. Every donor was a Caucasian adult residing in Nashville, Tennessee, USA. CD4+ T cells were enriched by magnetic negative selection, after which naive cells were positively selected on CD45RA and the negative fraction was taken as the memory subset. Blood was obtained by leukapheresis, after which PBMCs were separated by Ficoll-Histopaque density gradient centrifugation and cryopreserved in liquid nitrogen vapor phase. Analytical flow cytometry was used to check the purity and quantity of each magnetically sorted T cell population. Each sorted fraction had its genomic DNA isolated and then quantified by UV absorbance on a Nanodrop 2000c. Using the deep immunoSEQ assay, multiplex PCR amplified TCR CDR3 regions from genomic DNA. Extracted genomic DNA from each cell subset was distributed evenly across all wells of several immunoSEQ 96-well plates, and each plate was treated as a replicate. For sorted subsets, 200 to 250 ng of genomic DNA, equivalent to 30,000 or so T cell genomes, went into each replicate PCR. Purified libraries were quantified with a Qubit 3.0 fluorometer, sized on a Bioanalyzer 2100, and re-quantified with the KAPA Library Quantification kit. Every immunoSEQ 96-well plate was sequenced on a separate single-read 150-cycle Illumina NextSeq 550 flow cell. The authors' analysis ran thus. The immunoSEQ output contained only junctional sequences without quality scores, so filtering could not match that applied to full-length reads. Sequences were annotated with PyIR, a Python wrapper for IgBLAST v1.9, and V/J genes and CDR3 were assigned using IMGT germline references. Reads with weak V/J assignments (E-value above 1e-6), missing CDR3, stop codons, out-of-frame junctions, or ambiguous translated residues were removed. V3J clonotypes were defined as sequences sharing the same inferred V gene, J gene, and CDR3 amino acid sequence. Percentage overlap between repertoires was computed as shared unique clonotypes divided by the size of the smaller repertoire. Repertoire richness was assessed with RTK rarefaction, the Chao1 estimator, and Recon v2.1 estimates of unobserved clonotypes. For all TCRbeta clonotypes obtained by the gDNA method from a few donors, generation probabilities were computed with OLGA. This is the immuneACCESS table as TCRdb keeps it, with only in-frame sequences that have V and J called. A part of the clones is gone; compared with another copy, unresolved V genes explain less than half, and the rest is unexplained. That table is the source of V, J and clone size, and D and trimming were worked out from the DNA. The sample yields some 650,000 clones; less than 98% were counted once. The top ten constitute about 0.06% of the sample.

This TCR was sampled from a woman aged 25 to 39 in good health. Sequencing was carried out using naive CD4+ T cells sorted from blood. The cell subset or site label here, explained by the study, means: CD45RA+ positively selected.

For the CDR3, the sequence is CASSLGTLEETQYF. The base sequence is TGTGCCAGCAGTTTGGGGACACTCGAAGAGACCCAGTACTTC. The V gene is TRBV28 and the J gene is TRBJ2-5; D gene: possibly TRBD1, on 6 matching bases. There are 14 amino acids in the CDR3, from cysteine to phenylalanine inclusive. The DNA shown is the 42-base CDR3, in frame from base 1. From a lookup of the germline V gene, CDR1 and CDR2 are MDHEN and SYDVKM. V loses 3 bases of germline sequence and J loses 3 bases, and the interval between the two ends is 11 bases.